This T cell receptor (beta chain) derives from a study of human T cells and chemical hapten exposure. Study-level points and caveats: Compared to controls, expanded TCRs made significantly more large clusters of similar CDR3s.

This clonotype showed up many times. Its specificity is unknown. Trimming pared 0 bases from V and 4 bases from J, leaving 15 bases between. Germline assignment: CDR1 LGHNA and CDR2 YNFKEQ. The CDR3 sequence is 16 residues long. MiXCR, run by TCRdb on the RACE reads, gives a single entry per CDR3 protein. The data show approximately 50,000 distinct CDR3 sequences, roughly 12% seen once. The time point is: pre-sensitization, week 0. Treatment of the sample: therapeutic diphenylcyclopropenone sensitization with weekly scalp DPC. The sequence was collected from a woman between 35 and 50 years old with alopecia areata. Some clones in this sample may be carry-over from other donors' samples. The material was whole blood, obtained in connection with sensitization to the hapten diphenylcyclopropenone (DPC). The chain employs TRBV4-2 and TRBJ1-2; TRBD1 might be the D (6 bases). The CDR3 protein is CASSQEAGEGSYGYTF. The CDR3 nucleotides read TGTGCCAGCAGCCAAGAAGCAGGGGAAGGCAGCTATGGCTACACCTTC.